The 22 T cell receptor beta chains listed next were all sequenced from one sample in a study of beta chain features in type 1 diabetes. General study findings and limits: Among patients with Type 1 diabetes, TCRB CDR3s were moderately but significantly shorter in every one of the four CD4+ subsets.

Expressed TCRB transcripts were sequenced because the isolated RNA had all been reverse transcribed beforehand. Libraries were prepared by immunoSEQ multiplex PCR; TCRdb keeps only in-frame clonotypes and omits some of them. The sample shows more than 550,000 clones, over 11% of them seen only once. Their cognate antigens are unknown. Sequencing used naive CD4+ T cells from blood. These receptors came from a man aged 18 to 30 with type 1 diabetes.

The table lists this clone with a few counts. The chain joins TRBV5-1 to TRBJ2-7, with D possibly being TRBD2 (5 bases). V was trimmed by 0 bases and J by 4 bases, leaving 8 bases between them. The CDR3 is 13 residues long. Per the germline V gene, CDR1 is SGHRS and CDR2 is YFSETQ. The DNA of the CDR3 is TGCGCCAGCAGCTTGGATGGACTTTACGAGCAGTACTTC. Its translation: CASSLDGLYEQYF.

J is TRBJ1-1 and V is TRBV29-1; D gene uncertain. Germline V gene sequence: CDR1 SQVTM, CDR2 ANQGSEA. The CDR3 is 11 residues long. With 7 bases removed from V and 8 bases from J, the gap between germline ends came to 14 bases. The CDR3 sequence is CSGIDPAEAFF. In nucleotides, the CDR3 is TGCAGCGGGATCGACCCGGCCGAAGCTTTCTTT.

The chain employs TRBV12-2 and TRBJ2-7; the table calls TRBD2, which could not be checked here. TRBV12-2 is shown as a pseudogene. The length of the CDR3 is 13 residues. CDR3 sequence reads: CASRTGKYYEQYF. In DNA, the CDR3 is TGTGCAAGTCGCACCGGGAAATACTACGAGCAGTACTTC.

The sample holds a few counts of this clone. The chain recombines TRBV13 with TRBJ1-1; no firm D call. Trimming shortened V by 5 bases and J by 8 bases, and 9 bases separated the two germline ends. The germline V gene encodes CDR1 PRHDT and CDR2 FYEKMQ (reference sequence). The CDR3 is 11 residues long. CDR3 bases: TGTGCCAGCAGCCTACAACTCGAAGCTTTCTTT. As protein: CASSLQLEAFF.

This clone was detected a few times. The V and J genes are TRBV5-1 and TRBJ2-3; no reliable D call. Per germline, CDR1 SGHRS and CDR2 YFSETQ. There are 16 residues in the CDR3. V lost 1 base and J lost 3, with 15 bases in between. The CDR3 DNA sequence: TGCGCCAGCAGCTTGTCCCCATCCCGGGCTACAGATACGCAGTATTTT. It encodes CASSLSPSRATDTQYF.

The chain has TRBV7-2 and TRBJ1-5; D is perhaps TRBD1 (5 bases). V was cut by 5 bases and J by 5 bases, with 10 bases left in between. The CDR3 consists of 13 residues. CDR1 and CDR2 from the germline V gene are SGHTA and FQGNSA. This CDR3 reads CASSRGQDQPQHF. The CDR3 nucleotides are TGTGCCAGCAGCCGTGGACAAGATCAGCCCCAGCATTTT.

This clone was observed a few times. The CDR3 loop reads CASQGRFGNTIYF. The CDR3 DNA sequence: TGTGCCTCTCAGGGGAGGTTTGGAAACACCATATATTTT. This chain connects TRBV9 to TRBJ1-3, with D possibly matching TRBD1 (6 bases). The V and J ends lost 10 bases and 3 bases respectively, with 14 bases between them. The CDR3 spans 13 residues. Germline values: CDR1 SGDLS, CDR2 YYNGEE.

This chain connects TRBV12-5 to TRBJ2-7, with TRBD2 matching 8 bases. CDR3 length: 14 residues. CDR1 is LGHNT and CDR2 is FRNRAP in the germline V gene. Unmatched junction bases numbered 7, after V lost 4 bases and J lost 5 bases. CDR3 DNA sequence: TGTGCTAGTGGTTCCCCCAAAGCGGGAGACGAGCAGTACTTC. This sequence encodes CASGSPKAGDEQYF.

CDR3 loop: CASSQGHSGGAGFGTEAFF. CDR3 nucleotides: TGTGCCAGCAGCCAAGGTCATTCCGGGGGGGCAGGTTTCGGCACTGAAGCTTTCTTT. The chain has TRBV4-2 and TRBJ1-1, with a weak D call TRBD1 (6 bases). The CDR3 covers 19 residues. The V gene's germline CDR1 is LGHNA and CDR2 YNFKEQ. V was pared by 1 base and J by 4 bases, with 25 bases between.

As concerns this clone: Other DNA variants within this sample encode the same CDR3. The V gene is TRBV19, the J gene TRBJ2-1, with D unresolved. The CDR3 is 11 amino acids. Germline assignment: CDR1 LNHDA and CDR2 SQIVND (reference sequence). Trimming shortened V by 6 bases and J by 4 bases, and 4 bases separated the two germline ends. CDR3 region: CASSIYNEQFF. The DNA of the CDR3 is TGTGCCAGTAGCATTTACAATGAGCAGTTCTTC.

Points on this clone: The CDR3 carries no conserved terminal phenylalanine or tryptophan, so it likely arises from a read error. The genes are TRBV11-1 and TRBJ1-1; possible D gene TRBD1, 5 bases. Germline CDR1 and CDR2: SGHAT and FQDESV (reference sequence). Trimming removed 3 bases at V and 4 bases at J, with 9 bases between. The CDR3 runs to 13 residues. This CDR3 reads CASSLLGGTEAFV. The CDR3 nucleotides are TGTGCCAGCAGCTTGTTGGGGGGCACTGAAGCTTTCGTT.

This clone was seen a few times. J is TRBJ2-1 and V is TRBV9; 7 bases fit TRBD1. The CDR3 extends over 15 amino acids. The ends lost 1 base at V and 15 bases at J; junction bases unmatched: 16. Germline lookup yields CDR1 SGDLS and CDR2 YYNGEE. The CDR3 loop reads CASSVPPPGRGQLFF. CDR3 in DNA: TGTGCCAGCAGCGTACCCCCCCCCGGCAGGGGACAGCTGTTCTTC.

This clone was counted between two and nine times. The CDR3 spells CASSPLRVFNEQFF. CDR3 coding DNA: TGTGCCAGCAGCCCACTGCGGGTTTTCAATGAGCAGTTCTTC. The V and J genes are TRBV21-1 and TRBJ2-1; the table's D call TRBD2 went unverified against the DNA. TRBV21-1 constitutes a pseudogene. There are 14 residues in the CDR3.

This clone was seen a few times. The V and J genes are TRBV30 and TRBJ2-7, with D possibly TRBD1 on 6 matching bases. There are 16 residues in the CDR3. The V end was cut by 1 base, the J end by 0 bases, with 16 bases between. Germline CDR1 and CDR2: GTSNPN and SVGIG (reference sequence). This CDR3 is CAWSGAPGQNSYEQYF. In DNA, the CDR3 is TGTGCCTGGAGTGGAGCTCCGGGACAAAACTCCTACGAGCAGTACTTC.

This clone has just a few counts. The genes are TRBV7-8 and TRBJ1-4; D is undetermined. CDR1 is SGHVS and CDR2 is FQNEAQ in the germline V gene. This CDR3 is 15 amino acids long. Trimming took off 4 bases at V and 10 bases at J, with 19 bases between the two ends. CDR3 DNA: TGTGCCAGCAGCTCAGTGTGGCAGTCTGAGGGAAAACTGTTTTTT. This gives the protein CASSSVWQSEGKLFF.

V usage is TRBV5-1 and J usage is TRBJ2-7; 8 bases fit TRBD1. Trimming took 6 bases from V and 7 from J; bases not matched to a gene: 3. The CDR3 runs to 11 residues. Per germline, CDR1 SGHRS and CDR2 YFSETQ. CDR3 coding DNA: TGCGCCAGCACGGGGGACAGGGAGCAGTACTTC. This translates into CASTGDREQYF.

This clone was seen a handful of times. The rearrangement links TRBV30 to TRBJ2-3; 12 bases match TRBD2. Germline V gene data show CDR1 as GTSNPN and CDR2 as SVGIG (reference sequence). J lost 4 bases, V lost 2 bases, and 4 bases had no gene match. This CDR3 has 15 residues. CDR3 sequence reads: CAWSRLAGVSDTQYF. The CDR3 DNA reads TGTGCCTGGAGTCGACTAGCGGGAGTCTCAGATACGCAGTATTTT.

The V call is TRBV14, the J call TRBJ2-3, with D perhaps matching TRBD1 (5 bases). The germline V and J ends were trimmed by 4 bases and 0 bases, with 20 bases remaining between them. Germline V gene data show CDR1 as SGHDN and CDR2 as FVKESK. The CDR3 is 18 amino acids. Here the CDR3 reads CASSPLGAGEASTDTQYF. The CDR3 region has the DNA TGTGCCAGCAGCCCCCTTGGGGCAGGCGAAGCTAGCACAGATACGCAGTATTTT.

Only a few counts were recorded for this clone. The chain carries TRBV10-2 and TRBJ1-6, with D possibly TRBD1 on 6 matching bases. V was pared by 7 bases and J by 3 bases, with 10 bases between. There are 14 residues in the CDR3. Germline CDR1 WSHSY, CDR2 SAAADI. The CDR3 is CASTLDSYNSPLHF. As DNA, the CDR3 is TGCGCCAGCACCCTGGACAGCTATAATTCACCCCTCCACTTT.

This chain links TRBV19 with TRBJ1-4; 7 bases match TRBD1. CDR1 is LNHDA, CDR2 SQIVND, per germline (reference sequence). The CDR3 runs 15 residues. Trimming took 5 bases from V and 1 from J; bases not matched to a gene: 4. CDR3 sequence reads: CASSSNRGTNEKLFF. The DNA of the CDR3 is TGTGCCAGTAGTTCGAACAGGGGAACTAATGAAAAACTGTTTTTT.

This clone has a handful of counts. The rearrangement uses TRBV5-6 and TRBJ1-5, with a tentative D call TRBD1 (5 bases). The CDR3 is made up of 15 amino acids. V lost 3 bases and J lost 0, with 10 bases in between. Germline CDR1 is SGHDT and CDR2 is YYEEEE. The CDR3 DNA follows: TGTGCCAGCAGCTCGGGGACCGGTAGCAATCAGCCCCAGCATTTT. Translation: CASSSGTGSNQPQHF.

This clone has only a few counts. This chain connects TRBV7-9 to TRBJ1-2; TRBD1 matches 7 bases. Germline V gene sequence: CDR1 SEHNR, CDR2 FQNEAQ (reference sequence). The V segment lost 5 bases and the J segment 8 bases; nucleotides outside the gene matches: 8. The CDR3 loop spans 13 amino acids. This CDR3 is CASSPTGLLGYTF. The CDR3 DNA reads TGTGCCAGCAGCCCGACAGGGCTCCTCGGCTACACCTTC.